What follows is one T cell receptor beta chain and its context. These data come from a study of T cell responses to AZD1222 COVID-19 vaccine. TCRdb's table, derived via immunoSEQ multiplex PCR, lists solely in-frame clones and lacks some. The data show roughly 110,000 clones, 90% seen once. The length of the CDR3 is 13 residues. V was trimmed by 3 bases and J by 4 bases, leaving 11 bases between them. Germline assignment: CDR1 SGHNT and CDR2 YYREEE (reference sequence). Here the sequenced sample was peripheral blood, taken on day 0 of AZD1222 vaccination. The chain has TRBV5-4 and TRBJ2-7; D gene unclear. This TCR was sampled from an adult in good health. CDR3 residues: CASSSPLSYEQYF. The CDR3 DNA reads as TGTGCCAGCAGCTCCCCGTTAAGTTACGAGCAGTACTTC.